These 10 T cell receptor beta chains were sequenced from one sample in a study of shared clonotypes between healthy human individuals. Libraries were prepared by immunoSEQ multiplex PCR; TCRdb keeps only in-frame clonotypes and omits some of them. This sample has approximately 1,000,000 clones; 60% to 80% occur once, and the top ten carry more than 0.85%. The material sequenced was memory CD4+ T cells from PBMCs. Subset noted: CD45RA-negative fraction. These receptors were taken from a man aged 18 to 30 in good health. Some clones in this sample may be carry-over from other donors' samples.

This chain links TRBV5-8 with TRBJ1-5; D gene ambiguous. V was cut by 2 bases and J by 3 bases, with 9 bases left in between. Germline CDR1 reads SGHTS; CDR2 reads YDEGEE. This CDR3 region has 14 residues. DNA of the CDR3: TGTGCCAGCAGCTTTTCCGGGCTCAATCAGCCCCAGCATTTT. Protein: CASSFSGLNQPQHF.

The chain combines TRBV11-3 with TRBJ2-7; 8 bases fit TRBD2. The CDR3 has 13 amino acids. CDR1 and CDR2 (germline): SGHNT, YENEEA. Trimming cost V 4 bases and J 3 bases; bases outside gene matches: 2. The CDR3: CASSSGGGYEQYF. CDR3 nucleotides: TGTGCCAGCAGCTCCGGGGGGGGCTACGAGCAGTACTTC.

The chain links TRBV2 to TRBJ2-7; 14 bases match TRBD2. The germline gives CDR1 SNHLY, CDR2 FYNNEI. The CDR3 runs 16 residues. V trimming: 1 base; J trimming: 6 bases; junction bases outside the gene matches: 5. In nucleotides, the CDR3 is TGTGCCAGCAGTGAAGAGGGGACTAGCGGGAGTACCGAGCAGTACTTC. Amino acids: CASSEEGTSGSTEQYF.

The V gene is TRBV11-2, the J gene TRBJ2-2; D is perhaps TRBD2 (7 bases). V lost 5 bases to trimming and J lost 5 bases, with 15 bases between them. Germline V gene sequence: CDR1 SGHAT, CDR2 FQNNGV. The CDR3 contains 15 residues. DNA of the CDR3: TGTGCCAGCAGCCAACTAGGGGGAGGGACCGGGGAGCTGTTTTTT. Residues: CASSQLGGGTGELFF.

The chain couples TRBV30 to TRBJ2-7; D may be TRBD1 (5 bases). The V and J ends lost 7 bases and 3 bases respectively, with 25 bases between them. CDR1 is GTSNPN and CDR2 is SVGIG in the germline V gene (reference sequence). CDR3 length equals 16 residues. The CDR3 is CAYTLINRLTGYEQYF. DNA for the CDR3: TGTGCCTACACCTTGATAAACAGGCTAACAGGCTACGAGCAGTACTTC.

The chain combines TRBV6-5 with TRBJ1-1; D might be TRBD1 (5 bases). Germline V gene lookup returns CDR1 MNHEY and CDR2 SVGAGI. The CDR3 sequence is 14 residues long. Trimming removed 7 bases from V and 1 base from J, with 13 bases in between. The CDR3 loop is CASTKGSRNTEAFF. The CDR3 nucleotides are TGTGCCAGCACCAAGGGGAGTAGGAACACTGAAGCTTTCTTT.

This clone was counted many times. The chain combines TRBV5-1 with TRBJ2-2, with 9 bases that match TRBD1. CDR3 length equals 15 residues. Germline V gene sequence: CDR1 SGHRS, CDR2 YFSETQ. J was trimmed by 7 bases and V by 5 bases; bases with no gene match: 9. CDR3 region: CASRDGTGFDGELFF. The DNA for the CDR3 is TGCGCCAGCAGGGACGGGACAGGGTTTGACGGGGAGCTGTTTTTT.

The rearrangement uses TRBV29-1 and TRBJ2-1; D possibly corresponds to TRBD2 (6 bases). Between the trimmed V and J ends, which lost 6 bases and 3 bases, there was a span of 12 bases. CDR1 and CDR2 (germline): SQVTM, ANQGSEA. The CDR3 covers 13 residues. In DNA, the CDR3 is TGCAGCGTAAAGACTAGGTTCTACAATGAGCAGTTCTTC. This gives the protein CSVKTRFYNEQFF.

This clone was detected many times. The J gene is TRBJ2-5, the V gene TRBV7-9, with TRBD2 matching 12 bases. Germline V gene sequence: CDR1 SEHNR, CDR2 FQNEAQ (reference sequence). The V and J ends lost 4 bases and 4 bases, in that order; junction bases with no gene match: 4. The CDR3 consists of 15 residues. CDR3: CASSSGLAGLETQYF. CDR3 DNA: TGTGCCAGCAGCTCCGGACTAGCGGGATTAGAGACCCAGTACTTC.

The chain combines TRBV5-6 with TRBJ1-2; D perhaps matches TRBD1 (5 bases). Germline loops: CDR1 SGHDT, CDR2 YYEEEE. CDR3 length: 12 residues. V dropped 3 bases and J dropped 8 bases, with 11 bases sitting between them. DNA for the CDR3: TGTGCCAGCAGCTCGGGACTAGGAGGCTACACCTTC. This codes for CASSSGLGGYTF.